This TCR beta chain was captured by sequencing in a study of control samples from healthy donors and cancer patients (dated by TCRdb to 2020 to 2021). Library preparation used the immunoSEQ multiplex PCR assay. TCRdb mirrors the immuneACCESS table, restricted to in-frame sequences. Some clones are absent from its copies; in checked studies, under half trace to an unresolved V gene, and the reason for the others is unknown. The sample table contains some 150,000 clones; only one count was recorded for around 94% of them. More than 13% of the sample comes from the top ten. With regard to this clone: It has no known antigen specificity. No base qualities exist here, and no much larger clone lies one base off it. Other DNA sequences from this sample encode an identical CDR3 as well.

CDR1 and CDR2 are drawn from the germline V gene: KGHSH, LQKENI. The cysteine opens and the phenylalanine closes a CDR3 of 13 amino acids. The DNA shown is the 39-base CDR3, in frame from base 1. V is cut by 4 bases and J by 1 base, and the space between the germline ends is 7 bases. This clonotype originated in a man in his fifties or sixties with colorectal cancer. The rearrangement joined TRBV18 to TRBJ1-1; confidence is insufficient to name the D gene. The sequencing sample was made of PBMCs. The CDR3 corresponds to CASSRTENTEAFF. The bases read TGTGCCAGCTCACGGACGGAGAACACTGAAGCTTTCTTT.